These T cell receptor beta chains were read from a single sample in a study of shared clonotypes between healthy human individuals. TCRdb's copy holds only in-frame clones and misses some; the assay was immunoSEQ multiplex PCR. The data show approximately 1,000,000 clones, 60% to 85% seen once. Sequencing was carried out using memory CD4+ T cells from PBMCs. Receptors were obtained from a man younger than 35 in good health. Some clones in this sample may be carry-over from other donors' samples. The CDR3 runs from the conserved cysteine through the conserved F or W. Fields, in order: D gene, V gene, clone size, J gene, CDR3 protein, CDR3 DNA. A D gene is named only where the DNA matches it firmly. Some rows mark clone size as missing; the rest say once, few, many or name a class of expanded clone.

D gene: NA
V gene: TRBV5-1
clone size: NA
J gene: TRBJ1-3
CDR3 protein: CASSSGSLSSGNTIYF
CDR3 DNA: TGCGCCAGCAGCTCTGGGTCCCTGAGCTCTGGAAACACCATATATTTT

D gene: TRBD1
V gene: TRBV5-8
clone size: NA
J gene: TRBJ1-4
CDR3 protein: CASSPDRARTEKLFF
CDR3 DNA: TGTGCCAGCAGCCCAGACAGGGCCCGCACTGAAAAACTGTTTTTT

D gene: TRBD2
V gene: TRBV7-9
clone size: NA
J gene: TRBJ2-4
CDR3 protein: CASSLAGGHIQYF
CDR3 DNA: TGTGCCAGCAGCTTAGCGGGAGGGCACATTCAGTACTTC

D gene: NA
V gene: TRBV28
clone size: NA
J gene: TRBJ2-7
CDR3 protein: CASSFLSEQYF
CDR3 DNA: TGTGCCAGCAGTTTTCTGAGCGAGCAGTACTTC

D gene: TRBD2
V gene: TRBV5-1
clone size: NA
J gene: TRBJ2-7
CDR3 protein: CASNLDGRAGGEQYF
CDR3 DNA: TGCGCCAGCAACTTGGACGGACGCGCGGGGGGCGAGCAGTACTTC

D gene: NA
V gene: TRBV2
clone size: once
J gene: TRBJ1-1
CDR3 protein: CASRIGGVITEAFF
CDR3 DNA: TGTGCCAGCAGAATAGGTGGGGTTATAACTGAAGCTTTCTTT

D gene: NA
V gene: TRBV7-8
clone size: NA
J gene: TRBJ1-2
CDR3 protein: CASSLGQSVLYSYTF
CDR3 DNA: TGTGCCAGCAGCCTCGGACAGAGTGTTCTGTATAGCTACACCTTC

D gene: NA
V gene: TRBV19
clone size: NA
J gene: TRBJ2-7
CDR3 protein: CASSLGPGAYEQYF
CDR3 DNA: TGTGCCAGTAGCCTTGGCCCAGGGGCCTACGAGCAGTACTTC

D gene: NA
V gene: TRBV6-1
clone size: few
J gene: TRBJ1-1
CDR3 protein: CASSESRGKNTEAFF
CDR3 DNA: TGTGCCAGCAGTGAATCTCGCGGGAAAAACACTGAAGCTTTCTTT

D gene: NA
V gene: TRBV28
clone size: NA
J gene: TRBJ1-2
CDR3 protein: CASRFVGYGYTF
CDR3 DNA: TGTGCCAGCAGGTTTGTAGGCTATGGCTACACCTTC

D gene: NA
V gene: TRBV2
clone size: NA
J gene: TRBJ1-4
CDR3 protein: CASSEDGFNEKLFF
CDR3 DNA: TGTGCCAGCAGTGAAGACGGATTTAATGAAAAACTGTTTTTT

D gene: NA
V gene: TRBV7-9
clone size: NA
J gene: TRBJ1-3
CDR3 protein: CASSPPEIYTGNTIYF
CDR3 DNA: TGTGCCAGCAGCCCCCCAGAGATTTACACTGGAAACACCATATATTTT

D gene: TRBD2
V gene: TRBV7-9
clone size: few
J gene: TRBJ2-2
CDR3 protein: CASSPVTSGITGGELFF
CDR3 DNA: TGTGCCAGCAGCCCTGTGACTAGCGGGATAACTGGGGGGGAGCTGTTTTTT

D gene: NA
V gene: TRBV27
clone size: NA
J gene: TRBJ2-2
CDR3 protein: CASKTATGELFF
CDR3 DNA: TGTGCCAGTAAAACAGCCACCGGGGAGCTGTTTTTT

D gene: NA
V gene: TRBV27
clone size: NA
J gene: TRBJ2-7
CDR3 protein: CASRERGKSGSAYEQYF
CDR3 DNA: TGTGCCAGCAGGGAGAGGGGGAAGTCGGGGTCTGCCTACGAGCAGTACTTC

D gene: NA
V gene: TRBV11-3
clone size: NA
J gene: TRBJ1-3
CDR3 protein: CASSNSGNTIYF
CDR3 DNA: TGTGCCAGCAGCAATAGCGGAAACACCATATATTTT

D gene: NA
V gene: TRBV5-1
clone size: NA
J gene: TRBJ2-6
CDR3 protein: CASSLSTPPRSGANVLTF
CDR3 DNA: TGCGCCAGCAGCTTATCCACCCCTCCACGCTCTGGGGCCAACGTCCTGACTTTC

D gene: NA
V gene: TRBV28
clone size: NA
J gene: TRBJ2-3
CDR3 protein: CASFSREPDTQYF
CDR3 DNA: TGTGCCAGCTTTTCCCGGGAGCCAGATACGCAGTATTTT

D gene: NA
V gene: TRBV27
clone size: NA
J gene: TRBJ2-1
CDR3 protein: CASNQVRGTSNEQFF
CDR3 DNA: TGTGCCAGCAATCAAGTGCGGGGCACCTCAAATGAGCAGTTCTTC

D gene: NA
V gene: TRBV27
clone size: NA
J gene: TRBJ2-2
CDR3 protein: CASSLDWNTGELFF
CDR3 DNA: TGTGCCAGCAGTCTGGACTGGAACACCGGGGAGCTGTTTTTT

D gene: NA
V gene: TRBV7-2
clone size: NA
J gene: TRBJ2-7
CDR3 protein: CASSLVPGRNEQYF
CDR3 DNA: TGTGCCAGCAGCTTAGTTCCAGGGAGGAACGAGCAGTACTTC

D gene: TRBD2
V gene: TRBV5-1
clone size: NA
J gene: TRBJ2-3
CDR3 protein: CASSWMGLAGETQYF
CDR3 DNA: TGCGCCAGCAGCTGGATGGGACTAGCGGGAGAGACGCAGTATTTT

D gene: TRBD2
V gene: TRBV30
clone size: NA
J gene: TRBJ2-7
CDR3 protein: CAWSTKTSRYEQYF
CDR3 DNA: TGTGCCTGGAGTACTAAGACTAGCCGCTACGAGCAGTACTTC

D gene: TRBD1
V gene: TRBV12-5
clone size: once
J gene: TRBJ2-3
CDR3 protein: CASGLTGGRTDTQYF
CDR3 DNA: TGTGCTAGTGGTTTGACAGGGGGGCGCACAGATACGCAGTATTTT

D gene: NA
V gene: TRBV7-2
clone size: NA
J gene: TRBJ2-5
CDR3 protein: CASSPPASRQETQYF
CDR3 DNA: TGTGCCAGCAGCCCCCCGGCGAGCCGCCAAGAGACCCAGTACTTC

D gene: NA
V gene: TRBV5-8
clone size: many
J gene: TRBJ2-5
CDR3 protein: CASSFRGQETQYF
CDR3 DNA: TGTGCCAGCAGCTTCCGCGGGCAAGAGACCCAGTACTTC

D gene: NA
V gene: TRBV5-5
clone size: NA
J gene: TRBJ1-2
CDR3 protein: CASSLAADSYHGYTF
CDR3 DNA: TGTGCCAGCAGCTTGGCGGCGGATTCCTACCATGGCTACACCTTC

D gene: NA
V gene: TRBV10-3
clone size: NA
J gene: TRBJ2-3
CDR3 protein: CAISNLRGGDTQYF
CDR3 DNA: TGTGCCATCAGCAACCTAAGGGGCGGAGATACGCAGTATTTT

D gene: NA
V gene: TRBV5-1
clone size: few
J gene: TRBJ1-3
CDR3 protein: CASSLTAEISGNTIYF
CDR3 DNA: TGCGCCAGCAGCTTGACCGCAGAGATCTCTGGAAACACCATATATTTT

D gene: NA
V gene: TRBV6-1
clone size: NA
J gene: TRBJ1-1
CDR3 protein: CASRVNRNTEAFF
CDR3 DNA: TGTGCCAGCAGGGTCAACAGGAATACTGAAGCTTTCTTT

D gene: NA
V gene: TRBV5-6
clone size: NA
J gene: TRBJ1-3
CDR3 protein: CASSSFSTIYF
CDR3 DNA: TGTGCCAGCAGCTCCTTTAGTACCATATATTTT

D gene: NA
V gene: TRBV10-3
clone size: NA
J gene: TRBJ2-7
CDR3 protein: CAISGGRGPYEQYF
CDR3 DNA: TGTGCCATCAGTGGGGGGCGGGGACCCTACGAGCAGTACTTC

D gene: NA
V gene: TRBV6-1
clone size: NA
J gene: TRBJ1-5
CDR3 protein: CASSEHSANQPQHF
CDR3 DNA: TGTGCCAGCAGTGAACACAGCGCAAATCAGCCCCAGCATTTT

D gene: NA
V gene: TRBV6-5
clone size: NA
J gene: TRBJ1-2
CDR3 protein: CAASFGWERGYTF
CDR3 DNA: TGTGCCGCCTCATTTGGTTGGGAGAGAGGCTACACCTTC

D gene: NA
V gene: TRBV5-1
clone size: NA
J gene: TRBJ2-5
CDR3 protein: CASSLVQETQYF
CDR3 DNA: TGCGCCAGCAGCTTGGTTCAGGAGACCCAGTACTTC

D gene: NA
V gene: TRBV5-4
clone size: NA
J gene: TRBJ2-1
CDR3 protein: CASSLGPRDHNEQFF
CDR3 DNA: TGTGCCAGCAGCTTGGGGCCCCGGGACCACAATGAGCAGTTCTTC

D gene: TRBD1
V gene: TRBV5-1
clone size: once
J gene: TRBJ1-2
CDR3 protein: CASRATLQGTYGYTF
CDR3 DNA: TGCGCCAGCAGAGCCACCTTACAGGGGACCTATGGCTACACCTTC

D gene: TRBD1
V gene: TRBV18
clone size: NA
J gene: TRBJ2-7
CDR3 protein: CASSPPWQGAAYEQYF
CDR3 DNA: TGTGCCAGCTCACCACCGTGGCAGGGGGCGGCCTACGAGCAGTACTTC

D gene: NA
V gene: TRBV5-1
clone size: NA
J gene: TRBJ2-3
CDR3 protein: CASSLLANTDTQYF
CDR3 DNA: TGCGCCAGCAGCTTGTTGGCGAATACAGATACGCAGTATTTT

D gene: NA
V gene: TRBV18
clone size: NA
J gene: TRBJ2-6
CDR3 protein: CASSPIGTPLSGANVLTF
CDR3 DNA: TGTGCCAGCTCACCAATCGGGACTCCCCTCTCTGGGGCCAACGTCCTGACTTTC

D gene: NA
V gene: TRBV10-3
clone size: NA
J gene: TRBJ2-7
CDR3 protein: CAISDRGNEQYF
CDR3 DNA: TGTGCCATCAGTGACCGGGGGAACGAGCAGTACTTC

D gene: TRBD2
V gene: TRBV11-3
clone size: NA
J gene: TRBJ2-1
CDR3 protein: CASSLGGMRERGNEQFF
CDR3 DNA: TGTGCCAGCAGCTTAGGGGGGATGCGGGAGAGGGGCAATGAGCAGTTCTTC

D gene: NA
V gene: TRBV28
clone size: NA
J gene: TRBJ2-7
CDR3 protein: CASRGRRAEAGFEQYF
CDR3 DNA: TGTGCCAGCAGGGGAAGAAGAGCGGAGGCCGGCTTCGAGCAGTACTTC

D gene: NA
V gene: TRBV28
clone size: NA
J gene: TRBJ2-5
CDR3 protein: CASSLPQGGKETQYF
CDR3 DNA: TGTGCCAGCAGTTTACCCCAGGGGGGCAAAGAGACCCAGTACTTC

D gene: TRBD2
V gene: TRBV6-1
clone size: once
J gene: TRBJ2-3
CDR3 protein: CASSEVRRSGSPDTQYF
CDR3 DNA: TGTGCCAGCAGTGAAGTTAGAAGAAGCGGGAGCCCAGATACGCAGTATTTT

D gene: NA
V gene: TRBV7-8
clone size: NA
J gene: TRBJ2-6
CDR3 protein: CASSPRGVLAGANVLTF
CDR3 DNA: TGTGCCAGCAGCCCGCGGGGAGTCCTAGCCGGGGCCAACGTCCTGACTTTC

D gene: TRBD1
V gene: TRBV5-1
clone size: many
J gene: TRBJ2-3
CDR3 protein: CASSAGGTGDTQYF
CDR3 DNA: TGCGCCAGCAGCGCAGGGGGAACGGGAGATACGCAGTATTTT

D gene: TRBD2
V gene: TRBV5-1
clone size: few
J gene: TRBJ2-1
CDR3 protein: CASSLGGRGYNEQFF
CDR3 DNA: TGCGCCAGCAGCTTGGGCGGGAGAGGGTACAATGAGCAGTTCTTC

D gene: TRBD1
V gene: TRBV5-1
clone size: NA
J gene: TRBJ2-1
CDR3 protein: CASSSTGGADNEQFF
CDR3 DNA: TGCGCCAGCAGCTCTACAGGGGGCGCGGACAATGAGCAGTTCTTC

D gene: NA
V gene: TRBV7-8
clone size: NA
J gene: TRBJ1-3
CDR3 protein: CASRLAGSGNTIYF
CDR3 DNA: TGTGCCAGCAGACTTGCAGGATCGGGAAACACCATATATTTT

D gene: NA
V gene: TRBV5-1
clone size: NA
J gene: TRBJ1-2
CDR3 protein: CASSSTAEGGYTF
CDR3 DNA: TGCGCCAGCAGCTCCACGGCCGAGGGGGGCTACACCTTC

D gene: TRBD1
V gene: TRBV18
clone size: NA
J gene: TRBJ2-7
CDR3 protein: CASSPGQGAYEQYF
CDR3 DNA: TGTGCCAGCTCACCGGGACAGGGAGCCTACGAGCAGTACTTC

D gene: TRBD1
V gene: TRBV7-9
clone size: NA
J gene: TRBJ2-1
CDR3 protein: CASSLLRDRGYNEQFF
CDR3 DNA: TGTGCCAGCAGCTTACTACGGGACAGGGGATACAATGAGCAGTTCTTC